These T cell receptor beta chains were read from a single sample in a study of cytomegalovirus exposure and HLA in healthy donors. The protocol was immunoSEQ multiplex PCR, while the TCRdb copy is restricted to in-frame clones and leaves out a portion. The sample records 90,000 to 150,000 clones, more than 75% being singletons. Sequenced: PBMCs. The receptors were gathered from a woman younger than 35 in good health and CMV-seropositive. CDR3s include the opening cysteine and the closing phenylalanine or tryptophan. Fields, in order: J gene, clone size, D gene, V gene, CDR3 protein, CDR3 DNA. D genes are given only for firm matches. Rows may omit the clone size; those that give it use once, few, many or a size class.

>TRBJ2-3|.|TRBD2|TRBV4-2
CASSQGTSGSETQYF
TGTGCCAGCAGCCAAGGGACTAGCGGGAGTGAGACGCAGTATTTT
>TRBJ1-2|.|.|TRBV5-4
CASSFQLAGVGGYTF
TGTGCCAGCAGCTTTCAATTAGCTGGAGTAGGTGGCTACACCTTC
>TRBJ2-7|.|.|TRBV19
CASSIASGLHYEQYF
TGTGCCAGTAGTATAGCTTCCGGACTTCACTACGAGCAGTACTTC
>TRBJ1-5|.|.|TRBV15
CATSSPRGRAQPQHF
TGTGCCACCAGCAGTCCCCGAGGGCGCGCTCAGCCCCAGCATTTT
>TRBJ2-1|once|.|TRBV27
CASPPDVGRKEQFF
TGTGCCAGCCCCCCCGATGTTGGCCGTAAGGAGCAGTTCTTC
>TRBJ1-2|.|.|TRBV7-9
CASSPKGQDYGYTF
TGTGCCAGCAGCCCCAAGGGACAAGACTATGGCTACACCTTC
>TRBJ2-7|once|TRBD2|TRBV6-5
CATQRERSYEQYF
TGTGCCACCCAGCGGGAGAGATCCTACGAGCAGTACTTC
>TRBJ1-5|.|.|TRBV19
CASSIKGGGNQPQHF
TGTGCCAGTAGTATAAAGGGCGGGGGCAATCAGCCCCAGCATTTT
>TRBJ2-5|once|.|TRBV7-9
CASSSRDGETQYF
TGTGCCAGCAGCTCCAGGGATGGCGAGACCCAGTACTTC
>TRBJ2-1|.|TRBD1|TRBV5-4
CASSHRDSSYNEQFF
TGTGCCAGCAGCCACCGGGACAGCTCCTACAATGAGCAGTTCTTC
>TRBJ1-1|.|.|TRBV2
CASSLQGNTEAFF
TGTGCCAGCAGCCTACAGGGGAACACTGAAGCTTTCTTT
>TRBJ1-2|.|TRBD1|TRBV27
CASSRLSGGALNYGYTF
TGTGCCAGCAGTAGACTATCAGGGGGCGCCTTGAACTATGGCTACACCTTC
>TRBJ2-5|.|TRBD2|TRBV2
CASSGLAGAETQYF
TGTGCCAGCAGCGGACTAGCGGGAGCGGAGACCCAGTACTTC
>TRBJ1-3|few|.|TRBV5-5
CASSQDPTGNTIYF
TGTGCCAGCAGTCAGGATCCAACTGGAAACACCATATATTTT
>TRBJ2-1|.|.|TRBV30
CAWDWISYNEQFF
TGTGCCTGGGACTGGATATCCTACAATGAGCAGTTCTTC
>TRBJ2-7|.|.|TRBV7-8
CASSLVSGFGEQYF
TGTGCCAGCAGCTTAGTATCAGGGTTTGGCGAGCAGTACTTC
>TRBJ1-1|.|TRBD1|TRBV19
CASSTWTGLMKWTEAFF
TGTGCCAGTAGTACGTGGACAGGTCTCATGAAATGGACTGAAGCTTTCTTT
>TRBJ2-1|.|TRBD1|TRBV19
CASSYLTGPYNEQFF
TGTGCCAGTAGCTACCTGACAGGGCCTTACAATGAGCAGTTCTTC
>TRBJ2-3|.|.|TRBV9
CASGGAGTDTQYF
TGTGCCAGTGGGGGGGCCGGCACAGATACGCAGTATTTT
>TRBJ1-2|.|.|TRBV4-1
CASSQEQGYYGYTF
TGCGCCAGCAGCCAAGAACAGGGTTACTATGGCTACACCTTC
>TRBJ1-5|.|.|TRBV19
CASSIVIGSWWPQHF
TGTGCCAGTAGTATAGTTATAGGGAGTTGGTGGCCCCAGCATTTT
>TRBJ1-4|.|.|TRBV6-5
CASSRTRTNEKLFF
TGTGCCAGCAGTAGGACACGGACTAATGAAAAACTGTTTTTT
>TRBJ2-5|.|.|TRBV29-1
CSLHGGSETQYF
TGCAGCCTACACGGCGGGTCCGAGACCCAGTACTTC
>TRBJ2-5|few|TRBD1|TRBV9
CASSVGGTGGGETQYF
TGTGCCAGCAGCGTAGGAGGGACAGGGGGCGGAGAGACCCAGTACTTC
>TRBJ2-7|few|TRBD2|TRBV27
CASGQLSSGRDEQYF
TGTGCCAGCGGCCAATTATCTAGCGGGAGGGACGAGCAGTACTTC
>TRBJ1-3|.|.|TRBV28
CASSPGGNTIYF
TGTGCCAGCAGCCCAGGCGGAAACACCATATATTTT
>TRBJ1-4|.|.|TRBV27
CASSFSYATNEKLFF
TGTGCCAGCAGTTTCTCTTATGCAACTAATGAAAAACTGTTTTTT
>TRBJ1-1|.|TRBD1|TRBV19
CASTSGTGLNTEAFF
TGTGCCAGTACTTCCGGGACAGGGCTGAACACTGAAGCTTTCTTT
>TRBJ1-2|once|TRBD1|TRBV4-1
CASSQDQGARYGYTF
TGCGCCAGCAGCCAAGATCAGGGGGCTCGGTATGGCTACACCTTC
>TRBJ2-7|.|.|TRBV9
CASSVGDRDLNF
TGTGCCAGCAGCGTAGGCGACAGGGACTTGAACTTC
>TRBJ2-3|once|.|TRBV27
CASSSSVYSPSTQYF
TGTGCCAGCAGTTCATCCGTTTATTCGCCGAGCACGCAGTATTTT
>TRBJ1-2|few|TRBD1|TRBV18
CASSWGQANYGYTF
TGTGCCAGCTCATGGGGACAGGCTAACTATGGCTACACCTTC
>TRBJ2-7|.|.|TRBV18
CASSPFGDSRGEQYF
TGTGCCAGCTCACCATTCGGCGACAGCCGGGGGGAGCAGTACTTC
>TRBJ2-7|few|.|TRBV27
CASSLSRLPGYEQYF
TGTGCCAGCAGTTTATCGAGGCTGCCCGGATACGAGCAGTACTTC
>TRBJ2-4|.|.|TRBV19
CASRDGVLRIQYF
TGTGCCAGTAGGGACGGGGTCCTTCGCATTCAGTACTTC
>TRBJ2-2|.|.|TRBV19
CASTKRGVTGELFF
TGTGCCAGTACCAAAAGGGGCGTCACCGGGGAGCTGTTTTTT
>TRBJ2-7|.|TRBD1|TRBV2
CASSTGTGPYEQYF
TGTGCCAGCAGTACCGGGACAGGCCCCTACGAGCAGTACTTC
>TRBJ1-1|.|.|TRBV6-5
CASRDSMNTEAFF
TGTGCCAGTCGAGACAGTATGAACACTGAAGCTTTCTTT
>TRBJ2-7|.|TRBD2|TRBV11-3
CASSTPLGASGIIYEQYF
TGTGCCAGCAGCACACCCCTCGGGGCTAGCGGAATCATCTACGAGCAGTACTTC
>TRBJ1-1|.|.|TRBV10-3
CAISGAGARTEAFF
TGTGCCATCAGTGGGGCAGGGGCGAGGACTGAAGCTTTCTTT
>TRBJ1-1|.|TRBD1|TRBV18
CASSQGANTEAFF
TGTGCCAGCTCACAGGGGGCGAACACTGAAGCTTTCTTT
>TRBJ2-1|.|.|TRBV21-1
CASSPQDRGPNNEQFF
TGTGCCAGCAGCCCCCAGGACAGGGGACCCAACAATGAGCAGTTCTTC
>TRBJ2-7|.|.|TRBV5-1
CASRHGDSSTYEQYF
TGCGCCAGTCGCCACGGGGACTCCTCGACTTACGAGCAGTACTTC
>TRBJ2-3|.|TRBD2|TRBV5-4
CASSPTSATDTQYF
TGTGCCAGCAGCCCGACTAGCGCGACAGATACGCAGTATTTT
>TRBJ1-5|.|.|TRBV30
CAWSRMEGPWPQHF
TGTGCCTGGAGCCGTATGGAGGGACCGTGGCCCCAGCATTTT
>TRBJ2-5|.|.|TRBV7-2
CASSFQGGQETQYF
TGTGCCAGCAGCTTTCAGGGGGGCCAAGAGACCCAGTACTTC